Here is one T cell receptor beta chain with its context. Adults between roughly 18 and 95 years of age took part from some 25 US areas. The assay was immunoSEQ multiplex PCR, and TCRdb's table has in-frame clones only and misses some. The sample contains approximately 230,000 clones, under 90% of which appear only once. These data are taken from a study of blood T cell repertoires in COVID-19. Turning to the study itself: Samples representing acute and convalescent COVID-19 were sourced from the United States, Italy and Spain. PBMCs, B-cell-depleted T cells, or T cells provided the cDNA or gDNA that made up the material.

This CDR3 comprises 12 residues. V was clipped by 8 bases and J by 7 bases, with 12 bases between them. The sequenced sample consisted of PBMCs or T cells enriched from blood (not recorded which). The TCR comes from a man aged 40-49 years who had recovered from COVID-19. V usage is TRBV12-3 or TRBV12-4 and J usage is TRBJ2-1; TRBD1 is a possible D gene (5 bases). The CDR3 region is CASSTPGNEQFF. The CDR3 bases are TGTGCCAGCTCCACACCAGGGAATGAGCAGTTCTTC.